This T cell receptor beta chain comes out of a study of T cells in Graves' hyperthyroidism and ophthalmopathy. Broader study findings: Most expanded thyroid clonotypes above 0.001 recurred in blood.

Amplification of TCR beta CDR3 regions used RNA as the template. RT-PCR in the first round (using the HTBI primer set) targeted the TCR CDR3. TCRdb itself ran the multiplex PCR reads through MiXCR, one entry per CDR3 protein. In the table there are about 560,000 distinct CDR3 sequences, 16% of which are singletons. The germline V and J ends were trimmed by 5 bases and 3 bases, with 14 bases remaining between them. In germline, CDR1 is SEHNR, CDR2 FQNEAQ (reference sequence). The CDR3 is 14 amino acids. This clonotype was counted many times. The antigen remains undetermined. V usage is TRBV7-9 and J usage is TRBJ2-7; TRBD1 might be the D (6 bases). This receptor was obtained from a woman aged 18-30 years with Graves' hyperthyroidism. Sample: blood. The CDR3 coding sequence is TGTGCCAGCAGCATCCAGGGGAACCTCTACGAGCAGTACTTC. Translating gives CASSIQGNLYEQYF.